This T cell receptor (beta chain) was profiled in a study of response to subunit inactivated influenza vaccine. Notes on the study in general: Authors suggested each seasonal influenza vaccination recruits few new T cells.

A word on this clonotype: Antigen unknown.

Via MiXCR, TCRdb re-called the RT-PCR reads, giving one row per CDR3 protein. The profile shows around 480,000 distinct CDR3 sequences, about a tenth of them singletons. The source material was PBMCs from blood, sampled about 40 days after vaccination. The TCR originated in a man aged 50 to 60 who received an inactivated influenza vaccine.

CDR3 coding DNA: TGTGCCAGCAGTTTCTATGTGGAGGGAGGCTTCCAAGAGACCCAGTACTTC. Its protein product is CASSFYVEGGFQETQYF. The V call is TRBV6-2 or TRBV6-3, the J call TRBJ2-5; a possible D gene is TRBD2 (6 bases). The V and J ends lost 4 bases and 1 base respectively, with 19 bases between them. Germline CDR1 reads MNHEY; CDR2 reads SVGEGT. The CDR3 is 17 residues long.